This T cell receptor beta chain originates from a study of identical twins. A single record per CDR3 protein comes from TCRdb applying MiXCR to the 5' RACE reads. The table shows 1.5 million to 2 million distinct CDR3 sequences, with about 32% occurring only once. Germline assignment: CDR1 DFQATT and CDR2 SNEGSKA (reference sequence). V dropped 6 bases and J dropped 2 bases, with 12 bases sitting between them. CDR3 length: 13 residues. The sample comprised cord blood. V usage is TRBV20-1 and J usage is TRBJ2-3; D possibly corresponds to TRBD1 (6 bases). The sequence was collected from a newborn girl in good health. Here the CDR3 reads CSAQQGFTDTQYF. The CDR3 DNA reads TGCAGTGCCCAACAGGGATTCACAGATACGCAGTATTTT.